These 13 T cell receptor beta chains originate from one sample sequenced in a study of shared clonotypes between healthy human individuals. Libraries were prepared by immunoSEQ multiplex PCR; TCRdb keeps only in-frame clonotypes and omits some of them. This repertoire shows hundreds of thousands of clones, around 73% found once; its top ten account for around 2%. The specimen sequenced was memory CD4+ T cells sorted from blood. The subset here: CD45RA-negative fraction. The receptors were gathered from a woman aged 25 to 39 in good health.

This chain links TRBV6-5 with TRBJ1-3; D is possibly TRBD1 (5 bases). This CDR3 spans 15 amino acids. Trimming removed 8 bases at V and 0 bases at J, with 14 bases between. Germline values: CDR1 MNHEY, CDR2 SVGAGI. CDR3 DNA sequence: TGTGCCAGCCGCCGTGGGGGGAACTCTGGAAACACCATATATTTT. Its protein product is CASRRGGNSGNTIYF.

The chain carries TRBV7-3 and TRBJ2-2; D gene uncertain. V was clipped by 3 bases and J by 0 bases, with 5 bases between them. This CDR3 contains 14 residues. Germline CDR1 and CDR2: SGHTA and FQGTGA. CDR3 DNA sequence: TGTGCCAGCAGCTTCCTCGCGAACACCGGGGAGCTGTTTTTT. Its protein product is CASSFLANTGELFF.

V usage is TRBV6-6 and J usage is TRBJ2-3; D is perhaps TRBD1 (6 bases). Trimming took off 6 bases at V and 1 base at J, with 17 bases between the two ends. Germline V gene sequence: CDR1 MNHNY, CDR2 SVGAGI (reference sequence). The length of the CDR3 is 16 residues. CDR3 sequence (DNA): TGTGCCAGCAGGCCCGACAGGTCGAGGGGCACAGATACGCAGTATTTT. It is translated as CASRPDRSRGTDTQYF.

This clone was observed a few times. V gene TRBV4-1 combines with J gene TRBJ2-3; D possibly corresponds to TRBD1 (6 bases). From germline, CDR1 is MGHRA and CDR2 YSYEKL. The CDR3 is 16 residues long. V gave up 1 base and J gave up 1 base, with 12 bases separating them. The CDR3 sequence: CASSQVTDSGTDTQYF. CDR3 nucleotides: TGCGCCAGCAGCCAAGTTACGGACAGTGGCACAGATACGCAGTATTTT.

The chain combines TRBV6-1 with TRBJ1-4, with D perhaps matching TRBD1 (6 bases). The ends were cut back, 10 bases at V and 4 bases at J, with 19 bases in the middle. CDR3 size: 15 residues. Germline CDR1 reads MNHNS; CDR2 reads SASEGT. CDR3 region: CATTDRPYGNEKLFF. The DNA of the CDR3 is TGTGCCACAACCGACAGGCCCTATGGTAATGAAAAACTGTTTTTT.

This clone was detected a few times. The genes are TRBV6-1 and TRBJ1-5; D is unclear. This CDR3 is 13 amino acids long. Germline V gene data show CDR1 as MNHNS and CDR2 as SASEGT. Trimming removed 2 bases from V and 11 bases from J, with 13 bases in between. CDR3 in amino acids: CASSETPTVAQHF. The CDR3, as DNA: TGTGCCAGCAGTGAAACCCCCACCGTAGCCCAGCATTTT.

CDR3 loop: CASSQDAGTPLYGYTF. The CDR3 DNA is TGTGCCAGCAGCCAAGATGCGGGCACACCACTCTATGGCTACACCTTC. V usage is TRBV4-2 and J usage is TRBJ1-2; D is ambiguous. The CDR3 has 16 amino acids. V was clipped by 0 bases and J by 4 bases, with 15 bases between them. Looked up from germline, CDR1 is LGHNA and CDR2 is YNFKEQ.

J is TRBJ2-2 and V is TRBV30; 8 nucleotides line up with TRBD2. This CDR3 is built from 14 residues. Looked up from germline, CDR1 is GTSNPN and CDR2 is SVGIG (reference sequence). The V gene end was trimmed by 8 bases and the J gene end by 5 bases; junction bases not matched to a gene: 10. CDR3 nucleotide sequence: TGTGCCGGGAAACTAGCGGAGGGTACCGGGGAGCTGTTTTTT. Residues: CAGKLAEGTGELFF.

The chain carries TRBV14 and TRBJ2-7; 7 nucleotides match TRBD1. The J segment lost 0 bases and the V segment lost 1 base, leaving 0 bases of the junction unmatched. Germline V gene sequence: CDR1 SGHDN, CDR2 FVKESK. The CDR3 covers 14 residues. As DNA, the CDR3 is TGTGCCAGCAGCCAAGGACAGGGCTCCTACGAGCAGTACTTC. Translating gives CASSQGQGSYEQYF.

In nucleotides, the CDR3 is TGCGCCAGCAGCTTTGGGGACGGTTTCAATGAGCAGTTCTTC. This gives the protein CASSFGDGFNEQFF. This sequence joins TRBV5-1 and TRBJ2-1, with D perhaps matching TRBD1 or TRBD2 (5 bases each). Germline loops: CDR1 SGHRS, CDR2 YFSETQ. Trimming removed 2 bases from V and 6 bases from J, with 12 bases in between. The CDR3 is 14 residues long.

The genes are TRBV28 and TRBJ1-2; TRBD1 matches 10 bases. The CDR3 has 15 residues. CDR1 is MDHEN and CDR2 is SYDVKM in the germline V gene. Unmatched junction bases numbered 6, after V lost 3 bases and J lost 5 bases. The CDR3: CASSFPGQGEYGYTF. The CDR3 coding sequence is TGTGCCAGCAGTTTCCCCGGACAGGGGGAATATGGCTACACCTTC.

This chain connects TRBV6-5 to TRBJ2-5; D may match TRBD1 or TRBD2 (5 bases each). Germline assignment: CDR1 MNHEY and CDR2 SVGAGI. V was clipped by 4 bases and J by 9 bases, with 18 bases between them. The CDR3 totals 14 residues. This CDR3 reads CASSSTGTAASQYF. The CDR3 DNA sequence: TGTGCCAGCAGTTCCACCGGGACGGCTGCTTCCCAGTACTTC.

CDR3 region: CASSRSSSGNTIYF. The CDR3 DNA reads as TGTGCCAGCAGCCGTTCCTCCTCTGGAAACACCATATATTTT. The chain joins TRBV7-9 to TRBJ1-3; no definite D call. Between the trimmed V and J ends, which lost 5 bases and 0 bases, there was a span of 8 bases. This CDR3 contains 14 residues. CDR1 is SEHNR and CDR2 is FQNEAQ in the germline V gene (reference sequence).